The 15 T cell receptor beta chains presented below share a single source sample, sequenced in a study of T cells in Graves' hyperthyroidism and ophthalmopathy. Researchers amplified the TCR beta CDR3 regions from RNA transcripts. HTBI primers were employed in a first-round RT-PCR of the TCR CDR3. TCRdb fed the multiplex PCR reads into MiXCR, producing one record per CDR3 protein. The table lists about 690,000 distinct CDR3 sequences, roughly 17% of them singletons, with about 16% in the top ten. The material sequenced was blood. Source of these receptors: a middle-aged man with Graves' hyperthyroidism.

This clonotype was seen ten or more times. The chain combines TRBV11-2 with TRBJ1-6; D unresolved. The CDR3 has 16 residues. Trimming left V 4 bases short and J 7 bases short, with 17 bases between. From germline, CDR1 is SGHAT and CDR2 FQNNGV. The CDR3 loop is CASSSEISRKNSPLHF. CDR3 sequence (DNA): TGTGCCAGCAGCTCAGAAATAAGCAGGAAAAATTCACCCCTCCACTTT.

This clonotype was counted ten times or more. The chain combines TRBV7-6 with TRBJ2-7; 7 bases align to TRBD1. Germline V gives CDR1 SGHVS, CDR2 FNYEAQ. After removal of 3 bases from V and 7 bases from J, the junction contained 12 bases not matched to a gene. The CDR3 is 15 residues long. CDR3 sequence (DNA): TGTGCCAGCAGCTTGAACAGGGGTGTCACTATTGAGCAGTACTTC. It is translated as CASSLNRGVTIEQYF.

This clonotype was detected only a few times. CDR3 residues: CASSLEGWGNNSPLHF. The DNA for the CDR3 is TGTGCCAGCAGCTTAGAAGGGTGGGGGAACAATTCACCCCTCCACTTT. This chain joins TRBV7-8 and TRBJ1-6, with D possibly matching TRBD1 (5 bases). Trimming pared 1 base from V and 7 bases from J, leaving 14 bases between. The CDR3 extends over 16 amino acids. In germline, CDR1 is SGHVS, CDR2 FQNEAQ.

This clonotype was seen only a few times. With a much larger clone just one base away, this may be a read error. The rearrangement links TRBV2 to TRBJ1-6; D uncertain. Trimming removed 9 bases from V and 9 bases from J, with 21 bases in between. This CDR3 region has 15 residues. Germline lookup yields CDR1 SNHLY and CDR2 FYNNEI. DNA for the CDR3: TGTGCCAGTAAACGGAGGAACAGTCCTGGTTCACCCCTCCACTTT. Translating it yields CASKRRNSPGSPLHF.

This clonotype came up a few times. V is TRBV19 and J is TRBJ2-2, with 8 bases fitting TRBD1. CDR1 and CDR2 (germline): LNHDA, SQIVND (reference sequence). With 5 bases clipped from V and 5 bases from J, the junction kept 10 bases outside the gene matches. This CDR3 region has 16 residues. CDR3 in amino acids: CASSLPQTGATGELFF. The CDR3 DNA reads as TGTGCCAGTAGTCTCCCGCAGACAGGGGCAACCGGGGAGCTGTTTTTT.

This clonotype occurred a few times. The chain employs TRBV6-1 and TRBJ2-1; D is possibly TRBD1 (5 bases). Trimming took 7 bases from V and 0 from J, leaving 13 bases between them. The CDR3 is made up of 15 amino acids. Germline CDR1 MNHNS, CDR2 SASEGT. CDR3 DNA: TGTGCCAGCACCCTCCAAACAGGCTCCTACAATGAGCAGTTCTTC. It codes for CASTLQTGSYNEQFF.

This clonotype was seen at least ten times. DNA of the CDR3: TGCGCCAGCAGCCAGGGACCGGGACAGGCCTACGAGCAGTACTTC. Translation: CASSQGPGQAYEQYF. This chain uses TRBV4-1 with TRBJ2-7; 8 positions agree with TRBD1. The junction had 6 bases not matched to a gene; V was cut back by 3 bases and J by 2 bases. There are 15 residues in the CDR3. The germline CDR1 and CDR2 sequences are MGHRA and YSYEKL.

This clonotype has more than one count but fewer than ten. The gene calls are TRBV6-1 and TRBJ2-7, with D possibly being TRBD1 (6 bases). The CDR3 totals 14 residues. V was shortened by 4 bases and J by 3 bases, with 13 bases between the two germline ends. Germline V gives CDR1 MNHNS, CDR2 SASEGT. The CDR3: CASSARDTLYEQYF. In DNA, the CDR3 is TGTGCCAGCAGTGCCCGGGACACCCTCTACGAGCAGTACTTC.

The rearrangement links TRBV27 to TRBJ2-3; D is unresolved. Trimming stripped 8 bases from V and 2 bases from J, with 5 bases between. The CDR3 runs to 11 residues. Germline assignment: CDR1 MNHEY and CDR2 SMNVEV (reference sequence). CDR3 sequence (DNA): TGTGCCAGCTTACACACAGATACGCAGTATTTT. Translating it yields CASLHTDTQYF.

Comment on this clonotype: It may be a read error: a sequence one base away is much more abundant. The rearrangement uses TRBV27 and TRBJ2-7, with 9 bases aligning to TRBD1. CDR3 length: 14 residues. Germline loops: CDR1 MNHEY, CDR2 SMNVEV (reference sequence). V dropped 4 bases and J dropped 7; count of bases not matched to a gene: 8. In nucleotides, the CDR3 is TGTGCCAGCAGTTACGGGACAGGGTACAGAGAGCAGTACTTC. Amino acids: CASSYGTGYREQYF.

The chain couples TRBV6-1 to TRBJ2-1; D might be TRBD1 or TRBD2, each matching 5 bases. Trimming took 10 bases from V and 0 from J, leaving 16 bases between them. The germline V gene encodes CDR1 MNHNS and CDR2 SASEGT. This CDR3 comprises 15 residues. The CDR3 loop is CAIPLRGRSYNEQFF. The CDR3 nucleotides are TGTGCCATCCCCCTGAGGGGCCGCTCCTACAATGAGCAGTTCTTC.

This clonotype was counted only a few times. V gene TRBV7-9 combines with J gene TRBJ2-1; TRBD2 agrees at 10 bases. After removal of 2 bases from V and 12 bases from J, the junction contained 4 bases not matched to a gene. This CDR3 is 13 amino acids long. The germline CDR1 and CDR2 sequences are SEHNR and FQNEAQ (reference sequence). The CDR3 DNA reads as TGTGCCAGCAGCTTAATGCTAGCGGGAGTGCAGTTCTTC. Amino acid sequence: CASSLMLAGVQFF.

In nucleotides, the CDR3 is TGCGCCAGCAGCCAAATACCAGCGGGAGTAATCAGTATTACCGGGGAGCTGTTTTTT. Encoded protein: CASSQIPAGVISITGELFF. The chain employs TRBV4-1 and TRBJ2-2; 8 bases agree with TRBD2. V shed 2 bases, J shed 5 bases, and the junction held 16 bases outside the gene matches. The V gene's germline CDR1 is MGHRA and CDR2 YSYEKL. This CDR3 contains 19 residues.

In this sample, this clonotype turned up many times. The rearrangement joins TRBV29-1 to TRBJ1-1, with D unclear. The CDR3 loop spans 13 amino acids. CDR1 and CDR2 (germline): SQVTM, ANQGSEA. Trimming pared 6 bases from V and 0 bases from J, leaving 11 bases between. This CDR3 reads CSVRTAMNTEAFF. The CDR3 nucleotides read TGCAGCGTAAGGACGGCGATGAACACTGAAGCTTTCTTT.

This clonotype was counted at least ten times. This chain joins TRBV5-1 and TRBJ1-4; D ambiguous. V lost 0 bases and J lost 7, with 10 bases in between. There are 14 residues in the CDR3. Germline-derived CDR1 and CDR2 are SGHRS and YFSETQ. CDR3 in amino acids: CASSLAPASEKLFF. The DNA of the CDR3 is TGCGCCAGCAGCTTGGCCCCGGCGAGTGAAAAACTGTTTTTT.